Sequencing of this TCR beta chain was carried out in a study of T cell responses to AZD1222 COVID-19 vaccine. Overall study: Second-dose timings of about 4 or about 12 weeks were pooled.

V lost 2 bases and J lost 7, with 20 bases in between. In germline, CDR1 is GTSNPN, CDR2 SVGIG (reference sequence). The CDR3 is made up of 15 amino acids. To note about this clone: Its target is not known.

Sequenced by immunoSEQ multiplex PCR; TCRdb stores in-frame clones only, minus some. The repertoire holds about 94,000 clones, approximately 90% seen once, with roughly 13% in the top ten. Study observations and caveats: Clonal diversity may have been underestimated in mostly white British donors. Only after the peak T cell response were repertoires sampled. Spike-wide coverage was observed for vaccine-associated CD4 TCRs, with dominant responses at 160-218 and 743-854.

This receptor was taken from an adult in good health. V gene TRBV30 combines with J gene TRBJ1-1, with D tentatively TRBD1 (6 bases). The specimen comprised peripheral blood, sampled on day 0 of AZD1222 vaccination. CDR3: CAWSKLAGGRFEAFF. In nucleotides, the CDR3 is TGTGCCTGGAGTAAATTAGCGGGGGGCCGGTTTGAAGCTTTCTTT. The full variable domain, its missing parts supplied by reference TRBV30 and TRBJ1-1, is SQTIHQWPATLVQPVGSPLSLECTVEGTSNPNLYWYRQAAGRGLQLLFYSVGIGQISSEVPQNLSASRPQDRQFILSSKKLLLSDSGFYLCAWSKLAGGRFEAFFGQGTRLTVV.